This TCR beta chain was identified during a study of molecular identifiers for immune sequencing clone quantification. The V end was cut by 3 bases, the J end by 4 bases, with 15 bases between. This CDR3 is 16 amino acids long. MiXCR, run by TCRdb on the PCR reads, gives a single entry per CDR3 protein. This table holds 250,000 to 350,000 distinct CDR3 sequences, 20% to 25% found once. This clonotype has a count of ten or more. Material for sequencing was naive CD8+ T cells from blood, with Jurkat cell RNA spiked in. The subset here: FACS-sorted CD8+CD4-CCR7+CD45RA+ naive T cells. V usage is TRBV12-3 or TRBV12-4 and J usage is TRBJ2-2, with D possibly TRBD2 on 5 matching bases. The TCR sequence derives from a human donor in good health. Some libraries in this study had Jurkat cell RNA spiked in. CDR3 DNA sequence: TGTGCCAGCAGTTTGTTTTGGCAGGCGGGCACCGGGGAGCTGTTTTTT. This translates into CASSLFWQAGTGELFF.